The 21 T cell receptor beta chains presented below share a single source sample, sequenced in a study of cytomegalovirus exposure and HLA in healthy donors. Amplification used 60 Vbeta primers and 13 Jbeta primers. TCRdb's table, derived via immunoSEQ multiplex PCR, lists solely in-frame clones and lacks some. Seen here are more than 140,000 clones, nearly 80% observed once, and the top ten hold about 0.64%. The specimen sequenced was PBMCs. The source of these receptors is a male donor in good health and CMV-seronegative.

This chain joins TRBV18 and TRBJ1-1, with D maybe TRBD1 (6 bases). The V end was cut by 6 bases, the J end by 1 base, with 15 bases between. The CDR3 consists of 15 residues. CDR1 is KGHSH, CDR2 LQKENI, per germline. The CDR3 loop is CASSGQGSANTEAFF. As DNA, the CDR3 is TGTGCCAGCTCCGGCCAGGGGTCGGCGAACACTGAAGCTTTCTTT.

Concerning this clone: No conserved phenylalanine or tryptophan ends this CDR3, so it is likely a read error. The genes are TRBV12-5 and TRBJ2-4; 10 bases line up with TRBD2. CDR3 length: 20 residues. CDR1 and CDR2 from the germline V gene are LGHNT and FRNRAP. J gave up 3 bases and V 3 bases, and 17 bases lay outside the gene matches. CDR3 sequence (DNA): TGTGCTAGTGGTTTTATTCCGTCTACGAGCGGGGGGGCTGGCAAAAACATTCAGTACCTC. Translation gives CASGFIPSTSGGAGKNIQYL.

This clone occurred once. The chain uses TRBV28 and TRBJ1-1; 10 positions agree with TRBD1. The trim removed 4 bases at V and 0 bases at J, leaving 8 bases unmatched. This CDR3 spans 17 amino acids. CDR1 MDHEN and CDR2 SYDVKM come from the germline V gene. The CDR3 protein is CASSSPGQGPMNTEAFF. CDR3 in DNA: TGTGCCAGCAGTTCGCCGGGACAGGGGCCAATGAACACTGAAGCTTTCTTT.

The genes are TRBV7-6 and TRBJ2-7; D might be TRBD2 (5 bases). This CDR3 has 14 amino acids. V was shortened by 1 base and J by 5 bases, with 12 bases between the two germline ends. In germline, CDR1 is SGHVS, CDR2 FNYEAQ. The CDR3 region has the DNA TGTGCCAGCAGCTTAGAAACGGGATTCGACGAGCAGTACTTC. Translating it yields CASSLETGFDEQYF.

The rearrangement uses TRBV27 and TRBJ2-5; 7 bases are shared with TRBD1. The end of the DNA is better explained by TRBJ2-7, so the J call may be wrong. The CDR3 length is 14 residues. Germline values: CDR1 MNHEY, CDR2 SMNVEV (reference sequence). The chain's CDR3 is CASRRTGALYEQYF. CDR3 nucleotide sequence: TGTGCCAGCAGGAGGACAGGCGCCCTCTACGAGCAGTACTTC.

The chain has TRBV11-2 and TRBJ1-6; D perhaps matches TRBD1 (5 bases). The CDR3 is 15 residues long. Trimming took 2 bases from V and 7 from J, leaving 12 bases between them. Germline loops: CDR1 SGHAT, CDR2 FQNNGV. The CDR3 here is CASSLIARGNSPLHF. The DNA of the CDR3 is TGTGCCAGCAGCTTAATTGCCCGGGGGAATTCACCCCTCCACTTT. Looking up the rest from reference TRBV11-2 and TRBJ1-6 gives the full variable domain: EAGVAQSPRYKIIEKRQSVAFWCNPISGHATLYWYQQILGQGPKLLIQFQNNGVVDDSQLPKDRFSAERLKGVDSTLKIQPAKLEDSAVYLCASSLIARGNSPLHFGNGTRLTVT.

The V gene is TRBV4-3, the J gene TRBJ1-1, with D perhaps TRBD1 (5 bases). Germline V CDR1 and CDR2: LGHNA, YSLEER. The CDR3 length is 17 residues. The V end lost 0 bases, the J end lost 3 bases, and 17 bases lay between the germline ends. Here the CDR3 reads CASSQDREGTPYTEAFF. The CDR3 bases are TGCGCCAGCAGCCAAGATCGGGAGGGGACGCCCTACACTGAAGCTTTCTTT.

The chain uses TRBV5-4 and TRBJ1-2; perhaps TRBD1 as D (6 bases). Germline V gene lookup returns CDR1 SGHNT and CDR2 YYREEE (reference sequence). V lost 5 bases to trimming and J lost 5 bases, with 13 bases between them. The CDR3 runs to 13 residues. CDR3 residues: CASRGPGDYGYTF. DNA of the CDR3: TGTGCCAGCAGGGGCCCAGGGGATTATGGCTACACCTTC.

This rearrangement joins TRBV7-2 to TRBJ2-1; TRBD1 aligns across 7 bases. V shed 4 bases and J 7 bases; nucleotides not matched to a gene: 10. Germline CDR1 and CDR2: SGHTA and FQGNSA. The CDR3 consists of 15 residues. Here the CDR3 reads CASSWIGTEVNEQFF. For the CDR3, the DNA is TGTGCCAGCAGCTGGATCGGGACAGAAGTTAATGAGCAGTTCTTC.

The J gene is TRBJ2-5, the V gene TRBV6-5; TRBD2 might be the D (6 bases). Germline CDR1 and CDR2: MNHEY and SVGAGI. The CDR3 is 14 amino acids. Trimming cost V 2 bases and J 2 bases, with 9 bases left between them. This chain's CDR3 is CASSYGLAQETQYF. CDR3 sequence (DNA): TGTGCCAGCAGTTACGGGCTAGCGCAAGAGACCCAGTACTTC.

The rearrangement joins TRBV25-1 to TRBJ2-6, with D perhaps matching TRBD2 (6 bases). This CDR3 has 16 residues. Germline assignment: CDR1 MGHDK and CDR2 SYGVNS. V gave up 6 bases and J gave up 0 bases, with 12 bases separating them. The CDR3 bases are TGTGCCAGCAGCGCGGGACCCAGCTCTGGGGCCAACGTCCTGACTTTC. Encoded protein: CASSAGPSSGANVLTF.

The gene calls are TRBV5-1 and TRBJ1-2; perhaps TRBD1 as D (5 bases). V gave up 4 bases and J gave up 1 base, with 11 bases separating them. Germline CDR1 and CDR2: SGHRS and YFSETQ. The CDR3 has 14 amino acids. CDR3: CASSVVRGNYGYTF. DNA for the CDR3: TGCGCCAGCAGCGTAGTTAGGGGTAACTATGGCTACACCTTC.

The CDR3 DNA reads TGTGCTAGTGGTTTGGCGGCCGGGACTCTTACTTGGGAGCAGTTCTTC. It codes for CASGLAAGTLTWEQFF. V gene TRBV12-5 combines with J gene TRBJ2-1, with D possibly being TRBD2 (6 bases). The V gene's germline CDR1 is LGHNT and CDR2 FRNRAP. Trimming pared 1 base from V and 10 bases from J, leaving 20 bases between. The length of the CDR3 is 16 residues.

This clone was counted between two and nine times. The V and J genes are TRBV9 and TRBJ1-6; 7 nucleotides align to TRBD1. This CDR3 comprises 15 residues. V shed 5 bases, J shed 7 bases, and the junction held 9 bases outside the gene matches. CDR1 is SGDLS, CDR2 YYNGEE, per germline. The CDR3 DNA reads TGTGCCAGCAGAAGGACAGGCGGCTCAAATTCACCCCTCCACTTT. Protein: CASRRTGGSNSPLHF. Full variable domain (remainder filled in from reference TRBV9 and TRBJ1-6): DSGVTQTPKHLITATGQRVTLRCSPRSGDLSVYWYQQSLDQGLQFLIQYYNGEERAKGNILERFSAQQFPDLHSELNLSSLELGDSALYFCASRRTGGSNSPLHFGNGTRLTVT.

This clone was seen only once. The CDR3 is CAISGQGAQGNIQYF. CDR3 coding DNA: TGTGCCATCAGTGGCCAGGGGGCCCAAGGAAACATTCAGTACTTC. This sequence joins TRBV10-3 and TRBJ2-4; 8 nucleotides agree with TRBD1. This CDR3 has 15 residues. The J segment lost 6 bases and the V segment lost 4 bases, leaving 8 bases of the junction unmatched. CDR1 is ENHRY, CDR2 SYGVKD, per germline.

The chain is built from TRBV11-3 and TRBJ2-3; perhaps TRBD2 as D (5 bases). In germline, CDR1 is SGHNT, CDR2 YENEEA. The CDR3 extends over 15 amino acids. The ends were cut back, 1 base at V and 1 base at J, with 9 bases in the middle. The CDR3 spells CASSLVGSGTDTQYF. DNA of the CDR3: TGTGCCAGCAGCTTAGTAGGGAGTGGCACAGATACGCAGTATTTT. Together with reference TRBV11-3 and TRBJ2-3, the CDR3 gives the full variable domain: EAGVVQSPRYKIIEKKQPVAFWCNPISGHNTLYWYLQNLGQGPELLIRYENEEAVDDSQLPKDRFSAERLKGVDSTLKIQPAELGDSAVYLCASSLVGSGTDTQYFGPGTRLTVL.

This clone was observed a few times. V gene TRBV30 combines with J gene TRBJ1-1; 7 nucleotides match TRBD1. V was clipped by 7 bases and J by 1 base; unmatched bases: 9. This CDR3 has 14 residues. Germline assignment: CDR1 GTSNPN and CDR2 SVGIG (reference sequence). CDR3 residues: CASRDDRANTEAFF. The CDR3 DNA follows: TGTGCCTCACGAGACGACAGGGCGAACACTGAAGCTTTCTTT.

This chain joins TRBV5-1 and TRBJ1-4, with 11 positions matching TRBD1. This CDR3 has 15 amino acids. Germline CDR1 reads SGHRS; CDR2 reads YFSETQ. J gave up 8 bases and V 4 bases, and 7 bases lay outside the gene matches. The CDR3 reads CASSGIGTGGEKLFF. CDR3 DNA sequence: TGCGCCAGCAGCGGGATCGGGACAGGGGGGGAAAAACTGTTTTTT.

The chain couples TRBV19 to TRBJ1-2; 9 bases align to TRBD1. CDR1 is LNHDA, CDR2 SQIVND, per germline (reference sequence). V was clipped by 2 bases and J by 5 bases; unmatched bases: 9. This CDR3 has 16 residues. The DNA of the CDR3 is TGTGCCAGTAGTATATCCCGGACAGGGGATTGGTATGGCTACACCTTC. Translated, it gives CASSISRTGDWYGYTF.

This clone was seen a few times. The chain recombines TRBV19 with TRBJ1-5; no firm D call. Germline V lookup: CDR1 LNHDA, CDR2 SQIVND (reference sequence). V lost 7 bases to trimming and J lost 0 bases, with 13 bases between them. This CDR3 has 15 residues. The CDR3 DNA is TGTGCCAGTACACGGCTCAGGAATAGCAATCAGCCCCAGCATTTT. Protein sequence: CASTRLRNSNQPQHF.

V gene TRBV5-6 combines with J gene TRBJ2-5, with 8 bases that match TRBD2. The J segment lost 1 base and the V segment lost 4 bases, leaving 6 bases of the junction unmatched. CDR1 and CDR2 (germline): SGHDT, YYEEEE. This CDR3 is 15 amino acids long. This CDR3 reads CASSPPGTSQETQYF. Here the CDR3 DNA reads TGTGCCAGCAGCCCACCCGGGACTAGCCAAGAGACCCAGTACTTC. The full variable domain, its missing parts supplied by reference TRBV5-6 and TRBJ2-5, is DAGVTQSPTHLIKTRGQQVTLRCSPKSGHDTVSWYQQALGQGPQFIFQYYEEEERQRGNFPDRFSGHQFPNYSSELNVNALLLGDSALYLCASSPPGTSQETQYFGPGTRLLVL.